This entry concerns a single T cell receptor beta chain. This clonotype came up a few times. What this receptor recognizes is not known. No much larger clone is present one base from it, and per-base qualities are unavailable. The entry originates in a study of regulatory T cells in long-lasting Graves disease (dated by TCRdb to the early 2020s). For the wider study: In the newly diagnosed Graves' disease group, patients had been taking antithyroid drugs for less than 3 months. This study used TCR sequencing and RNA sequencing of peripheral blood to compare persistent Graves' disease patients against newly diagnosed Graves' disease patients. The study was registered as a clinical trial and conducted in China. TCR sequencing covered around 13 persistent and roughly 20 newly diagnosed Graves' disease patients, some 35 samples in total. Here is what the overall study found, with its caveats: Because the primary lesion, thyroid tissue, could not be accessed, the study looked at peripheral blood alone. Patients with persistent disease shared more public clonotypes (roughly 2,900) than newly diagnosed patients did (around 980). Sequencing and analysis were limited to the TCR beta chain. The authors acknowledged the small sample size as a limitation that may reduce accuracy. TRBV28, TRBJ1-2 and TRBJ2-5 were preferentially used in persistent disease, while TRBV20-1 and TRBJ2-1 were favored in newly diagnosed disease. Compared with newly diagnosed patients, persistent Graves' disease patients had lower TCR Shannon entropy and fewer highly expanded clones, which suggests clonal expansion.

The library was obtained by multiplex PCR. TCRdb lists the instrument as Illumina HiSeq 4000. To build TCR beta libraries, CDR3 regions were amplified by Arm-PCR using iRepertoire HTBI primers. Before sequencing, the PCR products went through gel purification. Per the original workflow: Across samples, 55 to 80 TRBV and 15 or so TRBJ segments were identified and used for gene usage analysis of CDR3 amino acid clonotypes. Filtered high-quality paired reads were merged into contigs using COPE and FqMerger. Contigs were aligned with BLAST to IMGT TRBV, TRBD and TRBJ reference genes, and CDR3 was defined per IMGT. Highly expanded clones were defined as clonotypes with a frequency above 0.1%. Shannon entropy was used to measure repertoire diversity, and the Gini coefficient was used to measure V-J evenness. Clonotypes shared by more than one individual were considered public. TCRdb applied fastp at Q25 and MiXCR to the public reads, then kept only in-frame beta chains. Rows are unified per CDR3 protein, each entry keeping the most common DNA and genes. For this entry, the V and J calls and clone size follow TCRdb and not the study's own pipeline. The sample table records 560,000 or so distinct CDR3 sequences; about 16% of these occur just once. About 11% of the sample rests with the top ten.

V is clipped by 5 bases and J by 0 bases, and the sequence between their germline boundaries is 11 bases long. From cysteine to phenylalanine, the CDR3 is 15 amino acids long. This entry keeps only the CDR3 DNA: 45 bases, framed from base 1. Read against the paper, the sample's time point label means: newly diagnosed GD, antithyroid drugs for less than 3 months. RNA was extracted from PBMCs in TRIzol for both TCR sequencing and RNA sequencing. The diagnosis of Graves' disease was made according to American Thyroid Association guidelines. The patients came from an endocrinology department in Xi'an, China. Each patient gave 9 to 10 milliliters of peripheral blood, collected in an EDTA anticoagulant tube. Ficoll Paque Plus density gradient separation was used to isolate PBMCs, and no additional T cell sorting was done. An Agilent 2100 Bioanalyzer and agarose gel were used to check RNA quality, and a NanoDrop 2000 was used to measure RNA concentration.

In addition, the sample was reused for a study of T cells in Graves' hyperthyroidism and ophthalmopathy. As the second publication notes: A patient counted as having stable Graves' hyperthyroidism if no progression to ophthalmopathy occurred over 18 months of follow-up. Hyperthyroidism patients were newly diagnosed, had a disease duration of under 2 months, and were aged 18 to 65 years. Any patient with an uncontrolled infection, another autoimmune disease, pregnancy or lactation was excluded. Clinical symptoms, serum thyroxine and TRAb, thyroid ultrasound, and orbital computed tomography formed the basis for the diagnoses. A first-round RT-PCR of the TCR CDR3 used the HTBI primer set with the Qiagen OneStep RT-PCR kit. Most expanded thyroid clonotypes (frequency above 0.001) were also detected in blood, suggesting blood repertoires may reflect thyroid immune responses. Ophthalmopathy was separated from stable hyperthyroidism by a 13 V-J signature model, with 85% to 90% sensitivity and 81% to 82% specificity obtained in cross-validation and 80%/75% obtained in testing. During validation, the model predicted progression to ophthalmopathy a median of about 6.5 months ahead of onset, with more than 55% sensitivity and roughly 75% specificity. A discovery cohort of about a hundred patients, roughly 45 with Graves' ophthalmopathy and fewer than 65 with stable Graves' hyperthyroidism, was used to find distinguishing TCR V-J signatures. Whether ophthalmopathy could be predicted prospectively was tested in an independent validation cohort made up of approximately 19 hyperthyroidism patients plus 17 patients who later progressed to ophthalmopathy. The 100 or so discovery patients were randomly split 7:3 into training and test sets. The study also compared thyroid tissue and blood T-cell repertoires from 5 to 7 Graves' hyperthyroidism patients. After blood sampling, hyperthyroidism patients were treated with methimazole at a starting dose of 30 mg daily, and ophthalmopathy patients were treated with high-dose intravenous methylprednisolone. A second multiplex PCR round built the libraries, followed by size selection and purification. Sequencing of the libraries was done on an Illumina HiSeq2000 using paired-end 100 bp reads. SOAPnuke was used to process the raw data, removing reads that contained adapters or uncalled bases, had a mean Phred below 15, or lacked an exact match to the constant primer or identifier. High-quality paired reads were merged with COPE v1.2.5, and unique nucleotide sequences were defined as clonotypes. MiTCR v1.1 was used to align the clonotypes against IMGT TRBV, TRBD and TRBJ reference segments. The analysis included only V-J combinations with a frequency above 0.0001, which together covered about 99% of the repertoires. A TCS score was defined as the ratio between F50 (clonal expansion) and ExV (chaos), using BLOSUM62-based TCRdist between CDR3 peptides within each V-J. Welch's t-statistics and random forest reduced some 510 V-J features to roughly 13, which were used in a naive Bayes classifier (R e1071). Sample size was not statistically predetermined, and blinding of investigators to group allocation was not performed. The paper describes TCR Vbeta CDR3 sequencing of roughly 130 peripheral blood samples, made up of 43 ophthalmopathy patients, over 70 hyperthyroidism patients and 17 progressor patients.

Here the sequenced sample was peripheral blood mononuclear cells (PBMCs), taken at new diagnosis, from a patient treated with antithyroid drugs. The clonotype comes from a man between 18 and 29 years old with Graves disease. Donor details come from another sample of the same person, matched by shared clones. This receptor chain uses TRBV12-3 or TRBV12-4 and TRBJ2-1, with an unclear D gene assignment. The DNA reads TGTGCCAGCAGTCATTGGCAGAGCTCCTACAATGAGCAGTTCTTC. The translation is CASSHWQSSYNEQFF.